The 27 T cell receptor beta chains given below trace back to one sample, sequenced in a study of cytomegalovirus exposure and HLA in healthy donors. It was with 60 Vbeta and 13 Jbeta primers that the PCR ran. The table came from immunoSEQ multiplex PCR; TCRdb's copy has only in-frame clones and leaves some out. Among under 200,000 clones, less than 85% were seen once, and the ten largest hold around 6%. The sequencing sample was made of PBMCs. Every receptor here comes from a man aged 35-49 years in good health and CMV-seronegative.

The gene calls are TRBV29-1 and TRBJ2-5, with a weak D call TRBD1 (6 bases). Trimming cost V 5 bases and J 11 bases, with 12 bases left between them. Germline loops: CDR1 SQVTM, CDR2 ANQGSEA. CDR3 length: 10 residues. CDR3 in amino acids: CSVSQGQQYF. DNA for the CDR3: TGCAGCGTTTCCCAGGGGCAGCAGTACTTC. Together with reference TRBV29-1 and TRBJ2-5, the CDR3 gives the full variable domain: SAVISQKPSRDICQRGTSLTIQCQVDSQVTMMFWYRQQPGQSLTLIATANQGSEATYESGFVIDKFPISRPNLTFSTLTVSNMSPEDSSIYLCSVSQGQQYFGPGTRLLVL.

In this sample, this clone turned up a few times. J is TRBJ2-7 and V is TRBV27; a weak D match, TRBD1 (5 bases). The CDR3 is 13 amino acids. V was shortened by 5 bases and J by 0 bases, with 8 bases between the two germline ends. Germline V CDR1 and CDR2: MNHEY, SMNVEV (reference sequence). The CDR3: CASSVGVSYEQYF. CDR3 bases: TGTGCCAGCAGTGTAGGGGTCTCCTACGAGCAGTACTTC.

The chain joins TRBV6-1 to TRBJ2-7, with a tentative D call TRBD1 (6 bases). The germline V and J ends were trimmed by 3 bases and 2 bases, with 17 bases remaining between them. CDR1 is MNHNS and CDR2 is SASEGT in the germline V gene. The CDR3 totals 16 residues. This CDR3 is CASSEGLGAHTYEQYF. DNA of the CDR3: TGTGCCAGCAGTGAGGGGCTGGGGGCACACACCTACGAGCAGTACTTC.

The V gene is TRBV27, the J gene TRBJ1-1; D is perhaps TRBD1 (5 bases). This CDR3 comprises 11 residues. V lost 3 bases, J lost 7 bases, and 6 bases lay in between. The germline V gene has CDR1 MNHEY and CDR2 SMNVEV (reference sequence). CDR3 in amino acids: CASSLGGEAFF. The CDR3 DNA is TGTGCCAGCAGTTTGGGGGGTGAAGCTTTCTTT.

The DNA for the CDR3 is TGCGCCAGCAGCTTGGCTCAGGTCGCTAGCGGGATTGAGCAGTACTTC. This sequence encodes CASSLAQVASGIEQYF. The V call is TRBV5-1, the J call TRBJ2-7; 9 bases align to TRBD2. The CDR3 covers 16 residues. V lost 0 bases, J lost 7 bases, and 11 bases stayed unmatched. CDR1 is SGHRS, CDR2 YFSETQ, per germline.

This chain links TRBV2 with TRBJ1-5, with 8 nucleotides matching TRBD1. The V gene end was trimmed by 5 bases and the J gene end by 2 bases; junction bases not matched to a gene: 5. In germline, CDR1 is SNHLY, CDR2 FYNNEI. The CDR3 length is 15 residues. The CDR3 DNA follows: TGTGCCAGCAGTCCAGAGACAGGGGGCAATCAGCCCCAGCATTTT. Residues: CASSPETGGNQPQHF.

V usage is TRBV28 and J usage is TRBJ2-1, with 10 nucleotides matching TRBD1. Germline values: CDR1 MDHEN, CDR2 SYDVKM. The CDR3 loop spans 15 amino acids. V gave up 5 bases and J gave up 5 bases; unmatched junction bases: 6. Written as DNA, the CDR3 is TGTGCCAGCAGTACGGCCGGGACAGGGGACAATGAGCAGTTCTTC. Encoded protein: CASSTAGTGDNEQFF.

The CDR3 nucleotides read TGCGCCAGCAGCTTGGAGGCAGGGGGAGGTGAAAAACTGTTTTTT. Amino acid sequence: CASSLEAGGGEKLFF. The chain carries TRBV5-1 and TRBJ1-4; 7 nucleotides agree with TRBD1. The V and J ends lost 0 bases and 7 bases, in that order; junction bases with no gene match: 6. There are 15 residues in the CDR3. The germline CDR1 and CDR2 sequences are SGHRS and YFSETQ.

J is TRBJ2-7 and V is TRBV6-6; TRBD2 agrees at 7 bases. The CDR3 runs to 15 residues. The V and J ends lost 6 bases and 0 bases, in that order; junction bases with no gene match: 8. Germline V gene data show CDR1 as MNHNY and CDR2 as SVGAGI (reference sequence). Written as DNA, the CDR3 is TGTGCCAGCAGCCACCTCGAGCGGGGCTCCTACGAGCAGTACTTC. It yields the protein CASSHLERGSYEQYF.

The rearrangement joins TRBV5-1 to TRBJ2-5, with D possibly matching TRBD1 (6 bases). Germline CDR1 is SGHRS and CDR2 is YFSETQ. The CDR3 length is 15 residues. Trimming pared 0 bases from V and 1 base from J, leaving 10 bases between. Here the CDR3 reads CASSLGQAIQETQYF. DNA for the CDR3: TGCGCCAGCAGCTTGGGACAGGCAATCCAAGAGACCCAGTACTTC.

The chain links TRBV19 to TRBJ2-7; 9 bases map to TRBD1. The CDR3 has 15 amino acids. Germline V lookup: CDR1 LNHDA, CDR2 SQIVND (reference sequence). Losses at the gene ends were 4 bases for V and 2 bases for J; bases not matched to a gene: 6. CDR3 in amino acids: CASSNPGTGPYEQYF. The CDR3 DNA follows: TGTGCCAGTAGTAACCCGGGGACAGGGCCCTACGAGCAGTACTTC.

This chain connects TRBV7-2 to TRBJ1-6; tentatively, D is TRBD1 (5 bases). Germline values: CDR1 SGHTA, CDR2 FQGNSA. The CDR3 runs 15 residues. Between the trimmed V and J ends, which lost 5 bases and 7 bases, there was a span of 15 bases. The CDR3 DNA sequence: TGTGCCAGCAGCGGGGGAGGGGTGAAGAATTCACCCCTCCACTTT. It codes for CASSGGGVKNSPLHF.

This clone is a singleton in its sample. J is TRBJ1-1 and V is TRBV10-3; D call uncertain. Trimming cost V 5 bases and J 3 bases, with 13 bases left between them. The CDR3 consists of 14 residues. CDR1 and CDR2 from the germline V gene are ENHRY and SYGVKD. CDR3 region: CAISRRLFDTEAFF. For the CDR3, the DNA is TGTGCCATCAGTAGGAGGTTGTTCGACACTGAAGCTTTCTTT.

The chain combines TRBV29-1 with TRBJ1-1; 9 bases line up with TRBD1. The CDR3 spans 13 residues. Losses at the gene ends were 2 bases for V and 6 bases for J; bases not matched to a gene: 4. Germline assignment: CDR1 SQVTM and CDR2 ANQGSEA. The CDR3: CSVERDRASEAFF. CDR3 sequence (DNA): TGCAGCGTTGAAAGGGACAGGGCCTCTGAAGCTTTCTTT.

This rearrangement joins TRBV25-1 to TRBJ2-5, with D perhaps matching TRBD1 (6 bases). Deletions cut 1 base from V and 5 bases from J, with 14 bases between. CDR3 length: 15 amino acids. Germline CDR1 is MGHDK and CDR2 is SYGVNS. CDR3 nucleotide sequence: TGTGCCAGCAGTGAATCTGGTAGGGGGTTCGAGACCCAGTACTTC. Translation gives CASSESGRGFETQYF. Filled out from reference TRBV25-1 and TRBJ2-5, the complete variable domain reads EADIYQTPRYLVIGTGKKITLECSQTMGHDKMYWYQQDPGMELHLIHYSYGVNSTEKGDLSSESTVSRIRTEHFPLTLESARPSHTSQYLCASSESGRGFETQYFGPGTRLLVL.

The gene calls are TRBV5-1 and TRBJ2-7, with 11 positions matching TRBD2. The CDR3 runs 14 residues. The germline CDR1 and CDR2 sequences are SGHRS and YFSETQ. The V gene end was trimmed by 2 bases and the J gene end by 5 bases; junction bases not matched to a gene: 3. The CDR3, as DNA: TGCGCCAGCAGCTTACCGACTAGCGGGGACGAGCAGTACTTC. It translates to CASSLPTSGDEQYF.

The V call is TRBV27, the J call TRBJ1-2; 8 nucleotides line up with TRBD1. J gave up 4 bases and V 6 bases, and 4 bases lay outside the gene matches. The CDR3 runs to 13 residues. Germline CDR1 and CDR2: MNHEY and SMNVEV (reference sequence). Here the CDR3 DNA reads TGTGCCAGCAGCCCGGACAGGGCCTATGGCTACACCTTC. This sequence encodes CASSPDRAYGYTF.

The chain employs TRBV6-5 and TRBJ1-3; D is undetermined. CDR3 length: 14 residues. V lost 6 bases to trimming and J lost 4 bases, with 13 bases between them. Germline V gives CDR1 MNHEY, CDR2 SVGAGI. CDR3 in amino acids: CASSRTIGGNTIYF. In nucleotides, the CDR3 is TGTGCCAGCAGCAGAACCATCGGGGGAAACACCATATATTTT.

This sequence joins TRBV5-5 and TRBJ2-2, with 7 bases that match TRBD2. V dropped 2 bases and J dropped 4; count of bases not matched to a gene: 5. The CDR3 runs to 15 residues. Germline V CDR1 and CDR2: SGHKS, YYEKEE (reference sequence). The DNA of the CDR3 is TGTGCCAGCAGCTTAGAGGGAGGGTTCACCGGGGAGCTGTTTTTT. Translated: CASSLEGGFTGELFF.

This chain connects TRBV7-6 to TRBJ2-2; 8 positions agree with TRBD1. This CDR3 comprises 17 residues. The J segment lost 4 bases and the V segment lost 1 base, leaving 8 bases of the junction unmatched. The germline gives CDR1 SGHVS, CDR2 FNYEAQ. In DNA form, the CDR3 reads TGTGCCAGCAGCTTAGAGTTCGAACAGGGGGTCACCGGGGAGCTGTTTTTT. Protein sequence: CASSLEFEQGVTGELFF.

This clone was detected a few times. The J gene is TRBJ2-7, the V gene TRBV10-3, with a tentative D call TRBD1 (6 bases). Germline CDR1 is ENHRY and CDR2 is SYGVKD. The CDR3 runs to 16 residues. V lost 0 bases, J lost 0 bases, and 12 bases lay in between. The CDR3 DNA sequence: TGTGCCATCAGTGAGTCGAACTCCAGGGGCTCCTACGAGCAGTACTTC. Its protein is CAISESNSRGSYEQYF.

The rearrangement links TRBV18 to TRBJ2-1; maybe TRBD2 (6 bases). Trimming took 0 bases from V and 6 from J, leaving 15 bases between them. Germline CDR1 reads KGHSH; CDR2 reads LQKENI. The CDR3 spans 16 residues. The CDR3 region is CASSPPRGREINEQFF. The CDR3, as DNA: TGTGCCAGCTCACCACCGCGGGGCAGGGAAATCAATGAGCAGTTCTTC.

The V call is TRBV29-1, the J call TRBJ1-2, with 9 nucleotides matching TRBD1. The V gene's germline CDR1 is SQVTM and CDR2 ANQGSEA. This CDR3 region has 14 residues. V lost 3 bases to trimming and J lost 6 bases; unmatched junction nucleotides: 8. The chain's CDR3 is CSVDKTGGKHGYTF. The CDR3 region has the DNA TGCAGCGTTGATAAGACAGGGGGAAAACATGGCTACACCTTC.

The rearrangement joins TRBV15 to TRBJ1-1; possible D gene TRBD1, 5 bases. V was clipped by 2 bases and J by 7 bases, with 11 bases between them. The CDR3 extends over 13 amino acids. CDR1 is LNHNV and CDR2 is YYDKDF in the germline V gene (reference sequence). The CDR3 loop is CATSRPRQFEAFF. The CDR3 nucleotides read TGTGCCACCAGCAGACCCCGACAGTTTGAAGCTTTCTTT.

The gene calls are TRBV11-3 and TRBJ1-1, with D hard to call. The germline V gene has CDR1 SGHNT and CDR2 YENEEA. CDR3 length: 14 amino acids. V lost 7 bases and J lost 7, with 19 bases in between. The CDR3 sequence: CASTRAGGFNEAFF. CDR3 bases: TGTGCCAGCACCAGAGCGGGTGGGTTCAATGAAGCTTTCTTT.

With respect to this clone: The junction departs from the called germline gene at one end, perhaps through a read error. The chain joins TRBV6-5 to TRBJ2-3; D unclear. CDR3 length: 14 amino acids. CDR1 is MNHEY and CDR2 is SVGAGI in the germline V gene. The CDR3 DNA reads as TGTGCCAGCGGTTACTCGCAGAGCACAGATACGCAGTATTTT. Its translation: CASGYSQSTDTQYF.

V is TRBV4-3 and J is TRBJ2-6; 7 positions match TRBD1. Germline V lookup: CDR1 LGHNA, CDR2 YSLEER. This CDR3 has 18 amino acids. V trimming: 2 bases; J trimming: 3 bases; junction bases outside the gene matches: 10. Here the CDR3 DNA reads TGCGCCAGCAGCCAAAGTTTAGGGGGCGCGGGTGGGGCCAACGTCCTGACTTTC. It translates to CASSQSLGGAGGANVLTF.